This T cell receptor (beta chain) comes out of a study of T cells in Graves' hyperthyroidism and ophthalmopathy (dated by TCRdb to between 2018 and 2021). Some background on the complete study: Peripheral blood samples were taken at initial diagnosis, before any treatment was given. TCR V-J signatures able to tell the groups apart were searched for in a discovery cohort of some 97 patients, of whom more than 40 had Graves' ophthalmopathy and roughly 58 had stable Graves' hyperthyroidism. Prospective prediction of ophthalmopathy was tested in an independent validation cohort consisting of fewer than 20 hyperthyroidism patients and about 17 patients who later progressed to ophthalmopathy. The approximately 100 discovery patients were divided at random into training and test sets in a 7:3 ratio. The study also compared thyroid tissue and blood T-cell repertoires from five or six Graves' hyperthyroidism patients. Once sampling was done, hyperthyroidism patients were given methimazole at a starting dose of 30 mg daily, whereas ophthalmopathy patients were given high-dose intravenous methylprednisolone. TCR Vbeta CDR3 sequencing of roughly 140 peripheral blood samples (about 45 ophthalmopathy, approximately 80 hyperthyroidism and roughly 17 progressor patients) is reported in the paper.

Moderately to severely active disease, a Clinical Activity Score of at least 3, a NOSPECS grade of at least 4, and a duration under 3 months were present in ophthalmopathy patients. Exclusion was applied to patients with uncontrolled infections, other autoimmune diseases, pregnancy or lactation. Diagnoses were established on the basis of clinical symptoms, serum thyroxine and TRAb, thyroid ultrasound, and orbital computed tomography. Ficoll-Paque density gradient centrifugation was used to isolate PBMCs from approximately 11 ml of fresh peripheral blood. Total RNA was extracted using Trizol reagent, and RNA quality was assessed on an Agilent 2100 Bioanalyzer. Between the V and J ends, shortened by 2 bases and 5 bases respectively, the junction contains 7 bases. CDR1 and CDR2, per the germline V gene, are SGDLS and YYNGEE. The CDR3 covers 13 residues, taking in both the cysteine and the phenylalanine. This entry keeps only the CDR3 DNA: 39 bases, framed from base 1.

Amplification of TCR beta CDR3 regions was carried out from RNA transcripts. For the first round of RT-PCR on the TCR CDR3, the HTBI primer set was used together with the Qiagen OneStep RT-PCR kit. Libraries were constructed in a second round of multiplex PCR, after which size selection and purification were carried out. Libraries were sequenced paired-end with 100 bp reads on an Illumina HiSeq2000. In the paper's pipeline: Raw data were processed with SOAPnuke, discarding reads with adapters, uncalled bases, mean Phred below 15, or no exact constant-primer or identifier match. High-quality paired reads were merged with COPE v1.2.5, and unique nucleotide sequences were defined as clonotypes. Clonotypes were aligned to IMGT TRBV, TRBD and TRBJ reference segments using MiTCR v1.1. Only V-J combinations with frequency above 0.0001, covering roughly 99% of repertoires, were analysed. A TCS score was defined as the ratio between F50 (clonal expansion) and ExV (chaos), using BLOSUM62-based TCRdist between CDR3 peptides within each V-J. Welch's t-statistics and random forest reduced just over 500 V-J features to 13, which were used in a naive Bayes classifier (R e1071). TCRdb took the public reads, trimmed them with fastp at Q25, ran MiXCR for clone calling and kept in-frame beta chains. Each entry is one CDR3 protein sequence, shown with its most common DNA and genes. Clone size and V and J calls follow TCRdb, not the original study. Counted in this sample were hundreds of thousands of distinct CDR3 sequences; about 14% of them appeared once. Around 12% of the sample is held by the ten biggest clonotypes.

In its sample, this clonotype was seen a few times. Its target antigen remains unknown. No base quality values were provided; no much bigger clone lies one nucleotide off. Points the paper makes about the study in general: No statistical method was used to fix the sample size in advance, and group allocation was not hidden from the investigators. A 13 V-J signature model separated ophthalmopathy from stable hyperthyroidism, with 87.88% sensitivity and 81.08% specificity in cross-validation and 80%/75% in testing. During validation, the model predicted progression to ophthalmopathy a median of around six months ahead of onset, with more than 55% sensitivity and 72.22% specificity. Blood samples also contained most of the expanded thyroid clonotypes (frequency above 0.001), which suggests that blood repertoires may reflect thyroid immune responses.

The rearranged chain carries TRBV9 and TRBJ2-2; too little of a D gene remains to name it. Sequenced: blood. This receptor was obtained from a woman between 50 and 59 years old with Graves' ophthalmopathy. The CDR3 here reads CASSVFQTGELFF. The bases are TGTGCCAGCAGCGTCTTTCAAACCGGGGAGCTGTTTTTT.